This is a list of T cell receptor beta chains from one sample in a study of response to subunit inactivated influenza vaccine. TCRdb reanalysed the RT-PCR reads using MiXCR and keeps one entry per CDR3 protein. The table records about 520,000 distinct CDR3 sequences, approximately 7.8% of them present only once. This specimen consisted of PBMCs from blood, obtained 23 months after vaccination. The source of these receptors is a man aged 45 to 75 who received an inactivated influenza vaccine. Each CDR3 is given with its conserved first and last residue. D genes are given only for firm matches. Clone size appears in some rows only: once, few, many, or a class for an expanded clone.

D: NA; V: TRBV4-3; J: TRBJ2-3; size: few; CDR3: CASSQDDGPGGDTQYF; DNA: TGCGCCAGCAGCCAAGACGATGGTCCTGGGGGTGATACGCAGTATTTT
D: TRBD2; V: TRBV5-1; J: TRBJ2-3; size: NA; CDR3: CASSSGGGLADTQYF; DNA: TGCGCCAGCAGCTCTGGCGGGGGGCTCGCAGATACGCAGTATTTT
D: TRBD2; V: TRBV10-2; J: TRBJ2-3; size: NA; CDR3: CASSEPGGLAFPRDTQYF; DNA: TGCGCCAGCAGTGAACCTGGGGGACTAGCCTTTCCCCGGGATACGCAGTATTTT
D: NA; V: TRBV6-1; J: TRBJ1-5; size: many; CDR3: CASSPGVSQPQHF; DNA: TGTGCCAGCAGTCCGGGTGTTTCGCAGCCCCAGCATTTT
D: NA; V: TRBV20-1; J: TRBJ1-5; size: many; CDR3: CSARDRRYGQPQHF; DNA: TGCAGTGCTAGAGATAGGAGGTATGGGCAGCCCCAGCATTTT
D: NA; V: TRBV20-1; J: TRBJ1-1; size: many; CDR3: CSARVRARGEAFF; DNA: TGCAGTGCTAGAGTCAGGGCCCGGGGTGAAGCTTTCTTT
D: NA; V: TRBV7-9; J: TRBJ2-5; size: NA; CDR3: CASSVDPGVQTQYF; DNA: TGTGCCAGCAGCGTAGATCCGGGCGTCCAGACCCAGTACTTC
D: TRBD2; V: TRBV9; J: TRBJ2-5; size: NA; CDR3: CASSPGTSGRPLQETQYF; DNA: TGTGCCAGCAGCCCGGGGACTAGCGGGAGACCGCTTCAAGAGACCCAGTACTTC
D: TRBD2; V: TRBV12-3/TRBV12-4; J: TRBJ2-1; size: few; CDR3: CASSLPSGRAYNEQFF; DNA: TGTGCCAGCAGCCTCCCCAGCGGGAGGGCCTACAATGAGCAGTTCTTC
D: NA; V: TRBV6-2/TRBV6-3; J: TRBJ2-6; size: NA; CDR3: CASSFRTYSGANVLTF; DNA: TGTGCCAGCAGTTTCCGGACGTACTCTGGGGCCAACGTCCTGACTTTC
D: NA; V: TRBV20-1; J: TRBJ1-2; size: few; CDR3: CSASPRQTNYGYTF; DNA: TGCAGTGCTAGCCCGAGACAGACCAACTATGGCTACACCTTC
D: NA; V: TRBV5-6; J: TRBJ2-7; size: many; CDR3: CASSERLTGIREQYF; DNA: TGTGCCAGCAGCGAGAGGCTTACAGGGATTCGCGAGCAGTACTTC
D: NA; V: TRBV7-2; J: TRBJ2-1; size: few; CDR3: CASSLAWGRSYNEQFF; DNA: TGTGCCAGCAGCTTAGCCTGGGGACGATCCTACAATGAGCAGTTCTTC
D: TRBD1; V: TRBV12-3/TRBV12-4; J: TRBJ2-3; size: many; CDR3: CASSRGQGSTDTQYF; DNA: TGTGCCAGCAGCCGTGGACAGGGGAGCACAGATACGCAGTATTTT
D: TRBD2; V: TRBV6-5; J: TRBJ2-1; size: many; CDR3: CASSSSGGAGIF; DNA: TGTGCCAGCTCTTCAAGCGGGGGGGCCGGCATCTTC
D: TRBD1; V: TRBV12-3/TRBV12-4; J: TRBJ1-1; size: many; CDR3: CASRGQVEAFF; DNA: TGTGCCAGCAGGGGACAGGTTGAAGCTTTCTTT
D: NA; V: TRBV20-1; J: TRBJ2-7; size: NA; CDR3: CRAQRRGIEREQYF; DNA: TGCAGGGCCCAGAGGAGGGGAATAGAGCGCGAGCAGTACTTC
D: TRBD2; V: TRBV11-2; J: TRBJ2-3; size: few; CDR3: CASRRRTSGGDGTDTQYF; DNA: TGTGCCAGCAGGCGGCGGACTAGCGGGGGCGATGGGACAGATACGCAGTATTTT
D: NA; V: TRBV10-3; J: TRBJ1-3; size: few; CDR3: CAIRTTGQHNAGGNTIYF; DNA: TGTGCCATCAGGACAACGGGGCAGCATAATGCTGGGGGAAACACCATATATTTT
D: NA; V: TRBV6-5; J: TRBJ2-5; size: NA; CDR3: CASSSGLGQETQYF; DNA: TGTGCCAGCAGTTCGGGCCTAGGGCAAGAGACCCAGTACTTC
D: NA; V: TRBV10-3; J: TRBJ1-1; size: many; CDR3: CAISESRTEAFF; DNA: TGTGCCATCAGTGAGTCCCGAACTGAAGCTTTCTTT
D: NA; V: TRBV2; J: TRBJ2-5; size: NA; CDR3: CASSDQPGTQYF; DNA: TGTGCCAGCAGTGACCAACCAGGGACCCAGTACTTC
D: NA; V: TRBV9; J: TRBJ2-5; size: few; CDR3: CASSANVGLGETQYF; DNA: TGTGCCAGCAGCGCGAATGTCGGTCTCGGGGAGACCCAGTACTTC
D: NA; V: TRBV5-6; J: TRBJ2-7; size: NA; CDR3: CASSPWTVRGQYF; DNA: TGTGCCAGCAGCCCGTGGACCGTACGCGGGCAGTACTTC